Listed here are 5 T cell receptor beta chains from one sample, sequenced in a study of T cell clusters in autoimmune cytopenias. Multiplex touch-down PCR amplified TRB using TRB-A and TRB-B pools in one tube. One entry per CDR3 protein, without DNA, is what TCRdb gives after re-calling the multiplex PCR reads. Its listing shows about 4,900 distinct CDR3 sequences. TRB was amplified from 250 ng of peripheral blood genomic DNA per sample. The sample was also reused in another study, on T cell repertoires in aging, cancer and after chemotherapy.

Sequences were obtained from peripheral blood. Receptor source: a human donor in good health.

The chain carries TRBV5-6 and TRBJ2-7. The CDR3 has 14 residues. Per the germline V gene, CDR1 is SGHDT and CDR2 is YYEEEE. The CDR3 sequence is CASTRPGNPYEQYF.

J is TRBJ1-2 and V is TRBV6-2 or TRBV6-3; with no DNA, the TCRdb D assignment of TRBD1 cannot be verified. The CDR3 is made up of 14 amino acids. Germline-derived CDR1 and CDR2 are MNHEY and SVGEGT. CDR3 sequence: CASSYEQALYGYTF.

Measured by frequency, this clonotype is medium-sized. The chain recombines TRBV19 with TRBJ2-5; TCRdb designates TRBD1, a call that cannot be tested without DNA. The CDR3 is 14 amino acids. Germline V CDR1 and CDR2: LNHDA, SQIVND (reference sequence). The CDR3 spells CANNKAAWGGTQYF.

This clonotype is deemed medium-sized by its frequency. The rearrangement joins TRBV6-5 to TRBJ2-1. Germline-derived CDR1 and CDR2 are MNHEY and SVGAGI. CDR3 length equals 16 residues. The CDR3 sequence is CASSYSRRPSYNEQFF.

The gene calls are TRBV5-1 and TRBJ2-2; as DNA is missing, the TRBD1 call by TCRdb cannot be tested. The CDR3 runs 16 residues. Germline lookup yields CDR1 SGHRS and CDR2 YFSETQ. CDR3 sequence: CASSPGGGAASGELFF.